Listed below are T cell receptor beta chains from one sample, sequenced in a study of T cell responses to AZD1222 COVID-19 vaccine. Using immunoSEQ multiplex PCR, the repertoire was profiled, and TCRdb retains in-frame clones only, with some absent. This table has roughly 97,000 clones, about 89% appearing once. The sequencing here drew on peripheral blood, taken on day 0 of AZD1222 vaccination. Source of these receptors: an adult in good health. Each CDR3 is given with its conserved first and last residue. Fields, in order: clone size, V gene, J gene, CDR3 protein. Some rows have no size entry. The others give once, few or many, or a class for an expanded clone.

abundance: NA; v_gene: TRBV7-2; j_gene: TRBJ2-7; CDR3aa: CASSLGRYEQYF
abundance: NA; v_gene: TRBV28; j_gene: TRBJ2-3; CDR3aa: CASIPSVSTDTQYF
abundance: NA; v_gene: TRBV24-1; j_gene: TRBJ1-5; CDR3aa: CATSGRQDSNQPQHF
abundance: NA; v_gene: TRBV24-1; j_gene: TRBJ2-2; CDR3aa: CATSAQSGTRNTGELFF
abundance: NA; v_gene: TRBV9; j_gene: TRBJ1-3; CDR3aa: CASSLGGSENTIYF
abundance: NA; v_gene: TRBV5-1; j_gene: TRBJ1-1; CDR3aa: CASSSLLTAGTEAFF
abundance: NA; v_gene: TRBV28; j_gene: TRBJ1-1; CDR3aa: CAGRQGVGEAFF
abundance: NA; v_gene: TRBV6-1; j_gene: TRBJ2-5; CDR3aa: CASGGREEGKETQYF
abundance: NA; v_gene: TRBV29-1; j_gene: TRBJ1-1; CDR3aa: CSVSTDLLGNTEAFF
abundance: NA; v_gene: TRBV12-3/TRBV12-4; j_gene: TRBJ2-7; CDR3aa: CASSPITGREQYF
abundance: NA; v_gene: TRBV18; j_gene: TRBJ2-1; CDR3aa: CASSPALAGDEQFF
abundance: NA; v_gene: TRBV5-1; j_gene: TRBJ2-7; CDR3aa: CASSLGAPRSYEQYF
abundance: NA; v_gene: TRBV5-1; j_gene: TRBJ1-1; CDR3aa: CASSSNMNTEAFF
abundance: NA; v_gene: TRBV2; j_gene: TRBJ2-1; CDR3aa: CASSDRDSRFF
abundance: few; v_gene: TRBV2; j_gene: TRBJ2-2; CDR3aa: CASSFRGTMNTGELFF
abundance: NA; v_gene: TRBV9; j_gene: TRBJ1-2; CDR3aa: CASSPSGQIGYTF
abundance: NA; v_gene: TRBV19; j_gene: TRBJ2-3; CDR3aa: CASSILGPRADTQYF
abundance: NA; v_gene: TRBV3-1/TRBV3-2; j_gene: TRBJ1-3; CDR3aa: CASSQNRGIGNTIYF
abundance: NA; v_gene: TRBV28; j_gene: TRBJ2-2; CDR3aa: CASRRRDRNTGELFF
abundance: many; v_gene: TRBV19; j_gene: TRBJ1-5; CDR3aa: CASSIEDSQPQHF
abundance: NA; v_gene: TRBV7-2; j_gene: TRBJ1-5; CDR3aa: CASSLSRYNQPQHF
abundance: NA; v_gene: TRBV15; j_gene: TRBJ2-7; CDR3aa: CATSRGGGFSSYEQYF
abundance: NA; v_gene: TRBV7-9; j_gene: TRBJ2-7; CDR3aa: CASRDDWRGEQYF
abundance: NA; v_gene: TRBV11-1; j_gene: TRBJ1-2; CDR3aa: CASSLVLGQGYTF
abundance: NA; v_gene: TRBV7-3; j_gene: TRBJ2-1; CDR3aa: CASSRGGVTGNEQFF
abundance: NA; v_gene: TRBV5-6; j_gene: TRBJ1-6; CDR3aa: CASSWDDGNSPLHF
abundance: NA; v_gene: TRBV3-1/TRBV3-2; j_gene: TRBJ2-3; CDR3aa: CASSHRTTSTDTQYF
abundance: once; v_gene: TRBV9; j_gene: TRBJ2-7; CDR3aa: CASSVERSGDRTEQYF
abundance: few; v_gene: TRBV23-1; j_gene: TRBJ2-1; CDR3aa: CASSQSVSGYNEQFF
abundance: NA; v_gene: TRBV5-1; j_gene: TRBJ1-1; CDR3aa: CASTVQQGNTEAFF
abundance: NA; v_gene: TRBV5-4; j_gene: TRBJ1-6; CDR3aa: CASNRDRGLSPLHF
abundance: NA; v_gene: TRBV4-3; j_gene: TRBJ2-2; CDR3aa: CASSQFLPSSGELFF
abundance: NA; v_gene: TRBV19; j_gene: TRBJ1-3; CDR3aa: CASSLWGGTVSSGNTIYF
abundance: once; v_gene: TRBV7-6; j_gene: TRBJ2-7; CDR3aa: CASSLIGGATLSYEQYF
abundance: NA; v_gene: TRBV28; j_gene: TRBJ2-2; CDR3aa: CASTFRQRTSAAGELFF
abundance: NA; v_gene: TRBV6-5; j_gene: TRBJ1-2; CDR3aa: CASSRQGRGYGYTF
abundance: NA; v_gene: TRBV29-1; j_gene: TRBJ2-2; CDR3aa: CSVEDPGFWNTGELFF
abundance: once; v_gene: TRBV7-2; j_gene: TRBJ2-2; CDR3aa: CASSSTGLAGNTGELFF
abundance: NA; v_gene: TRBV9; j_gene: TRBJ2-3; CDR3aa: CASSVRLPPDTQYF
abundance: NA; v_gene: TRBV5-1; j_gene: TRBJ2-1; CDR3aa: CASSFMGGSENEQFF
abundance: NA; v_gene: TRBV5-5; j_gene: TRBJ1-6; CDR3aa: CASSTRQGGFNSPLHF
abundance: NA; v_gene: TRBV7-2; j_gene: TRBJ2-6; CDR3aa: CASRWGGSGANVLTF
abundance: NA; v_gene: TRBV10-1; j_gene: TRBJ2-7; CDR3aa: CASSEFEAGYF
abundance: NA; v_gene: TRBV19; j_gene: TRBJ1-6; CDR3aa: CASRLDSQSSYNSPLHF
abundance: NA; v_gene: TRBV4-1; j_gene: TRBJ1-4; CDR3aa: CASSQAGTGGTNEKLFF
abundance: NA; v_gene: TRBV21-1; j_gene: TRBJ1-6; CDR3aa: CASTPKGEGGSPLHF
abundance: NA; v_gene: TRBV4-3; j_gene: TRBJ1-2; CDR3aa: CASSQDLRANYGYTF
abundance: NA; v_gene: TRBV7-9; j_gene: TRBJ2-7; CDR3aa: CASSPGHQQLSYEQYF
abundance: NA; v_gene: TRBV15; j_gene: TRBJ1-6; CDR3aa: CATSSRTGGNSPLHF
abundance: NA; v_gene: TRBV28; j_gene: TRBJ1-5; CDR3aa: CASSLATPTQPQHF
abundance: NA; v_gene: TRBV28; j_gene: TRBJ1-2; CDR3aa: CASSSRALGYGYTF
abundance: few; v_gene: TRBV9; j_gene: TRBJ2-7; CDR3aa: CASSVGLAGVGQYF
abundance: NA; v_gene: TRBV5-1; j_gene: TRBJ1-4; CDR3aa: CASSLAYGEKLFF
abundance: NA; v_gene: TRBV6-5; j_gene: TRBJ2-2; CDR3aa: CASSYVYRLNTGELFF
abundance: NA; v_gene: TRBV11-2; j_gene: TRBJ2-5; CDR3aa: CASSLAHGGQTQYF
abundance: NA; v_gene: TRBV28; j_gene: TRBJ1-5; CDR3aa: CASSPPPRGQPQHF
abundance: NA; v_gene: TRBV5-1; j_gene: TRBJ2-4; CDR3aa: CASSLEAGRDIQYF
abundance: few; v_gene: TRBV19; j_gene: TRBJ2-1; CDR3aa: CASNRGQRYNEQFF
abundance: NA; v_gene: TRBV4-2; j_gene: TRBJ1-4; CDR3aa: CASSPKVGLNEKLFF
abundance: NA; v_gene: TRBV28; j_gene: TRBJ2-5; CDR3aa: CASRGTGVLETQYF